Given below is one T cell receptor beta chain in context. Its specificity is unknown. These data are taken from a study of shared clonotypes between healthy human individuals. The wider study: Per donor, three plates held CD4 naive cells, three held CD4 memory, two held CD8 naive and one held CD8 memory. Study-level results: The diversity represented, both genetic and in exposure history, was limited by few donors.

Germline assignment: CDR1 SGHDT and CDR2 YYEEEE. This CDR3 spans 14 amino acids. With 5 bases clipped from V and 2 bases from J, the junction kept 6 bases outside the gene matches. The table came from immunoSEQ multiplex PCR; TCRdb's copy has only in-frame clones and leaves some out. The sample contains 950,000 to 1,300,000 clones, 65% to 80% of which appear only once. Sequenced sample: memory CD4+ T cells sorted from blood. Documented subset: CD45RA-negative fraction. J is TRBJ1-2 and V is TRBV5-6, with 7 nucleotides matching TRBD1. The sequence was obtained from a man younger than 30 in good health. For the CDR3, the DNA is TGTGCCAGCAGGATGCCACAGGGGAACTATGGCTACACCTTC. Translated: CASRMPQGNYGYTF.